This T cell receptor beta chain is from a study of blood T cell repertoires in COVID-19. Study-wide context: Acute and convalescent COVID-19 specimens originated in the United States, Italy and Spain. T cells, B-cell-depleted T cells, or PBMCs supplied cDNA or gDNA.

Germline CDR1 LNHDA, CDR2 SQIVND (reference sequence). Trimming took 6 bases from V and 0 from J; bases not matched to a gene: 8. The CDR3 has 17 amino acids. Under the authors' procedure: Estimation of nucleated cell counts was performed using reference gene primer amplification. Assay used: immunoSEQ multiplex PCR; TCRdb lists only in-frame clones, some missing. V and J calls and clone size are given by that table; D and trimming were obtained from the DNA. The sample consists of 200,000 or so clones, 70% to 90% of them appearing once. The sample taken for sequencing was peripheral blood. The TCR originated in a man older than 75 with acute or convalescent COVID-19. The chain combines TRBV19 with TRBJ1-1; 12 bases line up with TRBD1. The CDR3 here is CASRLGQGAFLNTEAFF. The CDR3 DNA sequence: TGTGCCAGTAGGTTGGGACAGGGGGCCTTCTTGAACACTGAAGCTTTCTTT.